This is a list of T cell receptor beta chains from one sample in a study of CD8 T cells in ankylosing spondylitis. MiXCR, run by TCRdb on the 5' RACE reads, gives a single entry per CDR3 protein. Among a few hundred thousand distinct CDR3 sequences listed, 15% to 20% were seen once. Sequences were obtained from blood, either unsorted or a sorted T cell fraction (not recorded which). The receptors here all came from a male donor with ankylosing spondylitis or in good health (not recorded which). The conserved cysteine and the conserved F or W are not part of the CDR3 here. A D gene is named only where the DNA matches it firmly. A clone size is listed for some rows: how often the clone was seen (once, few, many), or a class if it is expanded.

>TRBV29-1|TRBJ2-1|-|-
SVEDNNEQF
>TRBV2|TRBJ2-1|-|-
ASSEGEAGFSYNEQF
>TRBV4-1|TRBJ2-7|TRBD1|-
AGSQAGTASYEQY
>TRBV4-2|TRBJ1-1|TRBD1|few
ASSQEPTGGAEAF
>TRBV20-1|TRBJ2-7|-|few
SARDRPNYEQY
>TRBV7-9|TRBJ1-6|-|few
ASSAYDNSPLH
>TRBV4-3|TRBJ2-1|TRBD2|-
ASSQYSGRASEQF
>TRBV29-1|TRBJ2-1|-|-
SVRAGTTYNVQF
>TRBV12-3/TRBV12-4|TRBJ2-1|-|-
TSSLGSRGGLSYNEQF
>TRBV7-9|TRBJ2-7|-|few
ASSSRDKSSYEQY
>TRBV29-1|TRBJ2-3|TRBD1|few
SVVGQGTDTQY
>TRBV29-1|TRBJ2-7|TRBD1|few
SVISGTDYEQY
>TRBV15|TRBJ1-5|-|few
ATTPRGNSNQPQH
>TRBV7-9|TRBJ2-1|-|few
ASSLLLGFNEQF
>TRBV4-2|TRBJ1-6|-|-
ASSQVPSGGYNSPLH
>TRBV4-2|TRBJ1-2|TRBD1|-
ASSQPYRDRGGGYT
>TRBV27|TRBJ2-7|-|-
ASKSTASYEQY
>TRBV12-5|TRBJ2-3|-|-
ASGLFGRATDTQY
>TRBV7-2|TRBJ2-7|TRBD2|-
ASSSSGGVISYEQY
>TRBV6-1|TRBJ2-1|-|few
ASSVRDLGTDEQF
>TRBV19|TRBJ2-7|-|-
ASSITSGDYEQY
>TRBV20-1|TRBJ2-1|TRBD2|few
SAEGLGVAGVLYNEQF